A selection of T cell receptor beta chains follows, all from one sample in a study of T cells in localized non-small cell lung cancer. Sequencing was performed with immunoSEQ multiplex PCR; in TCRdb, only in-frame clones are kept and a portion is missing. This table has approximately 89,000 clones, around three quarters appearing once. Sequenced material: PBMCs, taken before any cancer treatment. All receptors come from a man aged 35-69 years with stage II squamous cell lung carcinoma. Each CDR3 is given with its conserved first and last residue.

TRBV7-3 | CASSYDGNEQFF
TRBV5-1 | CASRWGRREHTGELFF
TRBV9 | CASSPRDIGKPEAFF
TRBV2 | CASSASRTGNQPQHF
TRBV4-2 | CASSQVHGQRHEQYF
TRBV14 | CASSQARVGEQYF
TRBV7-9 | CASSLIHGQKLQETQYF
TRBV5-4 | CASSLGRGPDQPQHF
TRBV6-5 | CATRQGGGELFF
TRBV11-2 | CASSLGVPNTEAFF
TRBV30 | CAWSGTYEQYF
TRBV7-7 | CVVMRDRENTGELFF
TRBV2 | CASSDRPGSNQPQHF
TRBV2 | CASQDSAGVTYEQYF
TRBV25-1 | CASSEKGFSSGANVLTF
TRBV4-1 | CASSHALEGEQYF
TRBV28 | CASSNIALTEAFF
TRBV4-3 | CASSQDLRTLLPPFF
TRBV7-2 | CASSRDRGGEKLFF
TRBV30 | CAYSLLSGEQYF
TRBV19 | CASSIADTYTGELFF
TRBV28 | CASSFPDGTGSLKTQYF
TRBV9 | CASSVDGESYNEQFF
TRBV6-9 | CASRPGTSGNYEQYF
TRBV7-8 | CASSYYTLPGELFF
TRBV28 | CASSGVAGQLFF
TRBV11-2 | CASSLGPSSGRPYEQYF
TRBV9 | CASSQRDRNSPLHF
TRBV27 | CASSSLSTGLEQYF
TRBV6-1 | CATLHYNEQFF
TRBV11-1 | CASSKGAYGAQYF
TRBV28 | CASSRQGRNTGELFF
TRBV11-2 | CASSHQTGLNTEAFF
TRBV5-6 | CASSFMGQGVMNTEAFF
TRBV5-1 | CASSSLLAGGIETQYF
TRBV2 | CASSEARGYTF
TRBV5-1 | CASSLGTGGAPGQETQYF
TRBV9 | CASSGQGGHYGYTF
TRBV6-6 | CASSRRDSSYEQYF
TRBV7-2 | CASSLDRASTNEKLFF
TRBV6-5 | CASRGGAFTDTQYF
TRBV18 | CASSPSDRPNQPQHF
TRBV7-2 | CASSLGRGNTEAFF
TRBV9 | CASSVGSTRGNTEAFF
TRBV7-9 | CASSLGLLSGNTIYF
TRBV4-3 | CASSQDLGARETQYF
TRBV7-8 | CASSSRQGLDTEAFF
TRBV9 | CASSVVDSMSFTGELFF
TRBV7-2 | CASSFGTGKQPQHF
TRBV7-9 | CASSLTGNTIYF
TRBV27 | CASKVLEANTEAFF
TRBV7-2 | CASSSGLPPLHF
TRBV28 | CASSFGTGTPTTEAFF
TRBV7-2 | CASSSDPTSSYEQYF
TRBV12-5 | CASGSGQTSTDTQYF